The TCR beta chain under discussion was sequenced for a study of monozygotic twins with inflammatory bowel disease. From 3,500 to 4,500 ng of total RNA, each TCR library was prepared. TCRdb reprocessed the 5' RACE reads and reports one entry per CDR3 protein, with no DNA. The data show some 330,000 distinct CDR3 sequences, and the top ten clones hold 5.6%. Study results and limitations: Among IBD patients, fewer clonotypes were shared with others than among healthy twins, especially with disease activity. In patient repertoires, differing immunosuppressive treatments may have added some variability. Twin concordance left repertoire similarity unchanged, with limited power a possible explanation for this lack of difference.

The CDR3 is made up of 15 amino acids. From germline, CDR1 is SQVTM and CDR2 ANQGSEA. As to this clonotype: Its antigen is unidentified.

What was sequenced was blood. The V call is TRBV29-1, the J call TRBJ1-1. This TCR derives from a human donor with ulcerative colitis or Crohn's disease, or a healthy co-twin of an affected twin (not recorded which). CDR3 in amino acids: CSVQEGIDRKTEAFF.